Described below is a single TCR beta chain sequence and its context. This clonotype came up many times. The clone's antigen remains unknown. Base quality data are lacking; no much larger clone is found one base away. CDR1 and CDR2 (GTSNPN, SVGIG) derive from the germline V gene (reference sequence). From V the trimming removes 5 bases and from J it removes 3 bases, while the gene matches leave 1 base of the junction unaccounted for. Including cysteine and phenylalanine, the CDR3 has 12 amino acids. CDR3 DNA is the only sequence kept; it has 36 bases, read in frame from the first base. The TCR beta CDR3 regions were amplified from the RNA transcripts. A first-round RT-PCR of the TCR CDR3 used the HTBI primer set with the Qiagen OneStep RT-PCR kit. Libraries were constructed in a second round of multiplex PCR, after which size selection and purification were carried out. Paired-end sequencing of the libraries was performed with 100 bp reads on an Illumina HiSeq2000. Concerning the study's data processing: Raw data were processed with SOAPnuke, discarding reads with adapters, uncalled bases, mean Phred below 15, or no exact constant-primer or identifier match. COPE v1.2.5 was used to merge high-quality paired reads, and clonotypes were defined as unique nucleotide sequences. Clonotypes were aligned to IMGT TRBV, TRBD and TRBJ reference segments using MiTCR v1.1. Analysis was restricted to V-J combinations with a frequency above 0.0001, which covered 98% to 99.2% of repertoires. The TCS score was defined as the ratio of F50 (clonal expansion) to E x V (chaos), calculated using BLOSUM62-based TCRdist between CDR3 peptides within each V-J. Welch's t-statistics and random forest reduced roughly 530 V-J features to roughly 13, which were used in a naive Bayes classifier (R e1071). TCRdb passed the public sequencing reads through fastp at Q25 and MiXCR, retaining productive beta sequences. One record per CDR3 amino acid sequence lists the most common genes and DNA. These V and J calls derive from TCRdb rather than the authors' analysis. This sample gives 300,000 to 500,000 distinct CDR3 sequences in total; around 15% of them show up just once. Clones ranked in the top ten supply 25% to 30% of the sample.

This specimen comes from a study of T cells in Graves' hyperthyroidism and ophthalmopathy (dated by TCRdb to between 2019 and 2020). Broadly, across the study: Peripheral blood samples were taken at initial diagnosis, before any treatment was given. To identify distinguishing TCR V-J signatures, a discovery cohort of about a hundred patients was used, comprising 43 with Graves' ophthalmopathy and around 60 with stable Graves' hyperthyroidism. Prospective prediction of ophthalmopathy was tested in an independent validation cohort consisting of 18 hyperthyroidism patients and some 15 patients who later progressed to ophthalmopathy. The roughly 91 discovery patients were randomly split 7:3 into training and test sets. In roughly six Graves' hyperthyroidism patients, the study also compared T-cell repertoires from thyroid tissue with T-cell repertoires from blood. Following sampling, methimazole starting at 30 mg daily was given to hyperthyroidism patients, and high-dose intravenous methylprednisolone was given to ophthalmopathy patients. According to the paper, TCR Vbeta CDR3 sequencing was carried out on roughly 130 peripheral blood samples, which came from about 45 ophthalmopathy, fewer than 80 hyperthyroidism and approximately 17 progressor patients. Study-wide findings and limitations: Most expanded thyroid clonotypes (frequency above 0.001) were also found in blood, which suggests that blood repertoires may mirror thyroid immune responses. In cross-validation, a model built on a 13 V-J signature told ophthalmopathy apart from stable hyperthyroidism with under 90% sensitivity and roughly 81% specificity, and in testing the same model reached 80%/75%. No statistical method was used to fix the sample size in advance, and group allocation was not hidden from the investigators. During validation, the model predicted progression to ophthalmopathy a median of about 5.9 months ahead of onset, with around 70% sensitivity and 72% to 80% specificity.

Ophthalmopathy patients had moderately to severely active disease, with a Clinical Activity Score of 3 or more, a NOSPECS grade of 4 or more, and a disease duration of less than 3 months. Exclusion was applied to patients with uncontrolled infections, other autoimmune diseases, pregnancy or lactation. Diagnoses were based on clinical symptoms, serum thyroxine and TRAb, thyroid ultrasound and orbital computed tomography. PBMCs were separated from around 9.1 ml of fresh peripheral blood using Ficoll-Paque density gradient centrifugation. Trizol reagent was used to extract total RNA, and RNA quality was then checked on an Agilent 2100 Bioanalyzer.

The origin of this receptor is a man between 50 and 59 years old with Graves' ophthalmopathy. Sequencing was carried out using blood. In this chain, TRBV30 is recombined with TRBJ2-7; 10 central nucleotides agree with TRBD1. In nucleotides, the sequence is TGTGCCTGGGGACAGGGGGGCTACGAGCAGTACTTC. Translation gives CAWGQGGYEQYF.